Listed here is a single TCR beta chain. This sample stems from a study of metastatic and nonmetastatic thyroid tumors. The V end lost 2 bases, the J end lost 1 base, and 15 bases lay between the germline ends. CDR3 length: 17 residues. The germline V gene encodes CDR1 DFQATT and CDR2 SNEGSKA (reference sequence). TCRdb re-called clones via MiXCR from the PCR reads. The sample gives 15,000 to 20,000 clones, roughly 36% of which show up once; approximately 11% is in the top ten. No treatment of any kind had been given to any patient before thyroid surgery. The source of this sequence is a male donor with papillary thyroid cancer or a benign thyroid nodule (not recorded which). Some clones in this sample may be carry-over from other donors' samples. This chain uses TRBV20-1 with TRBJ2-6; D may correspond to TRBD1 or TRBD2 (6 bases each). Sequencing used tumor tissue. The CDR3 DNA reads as TGCAGTGCTAGAAGGGGGGCTGGGGGATCTGGGGCCAACGTCCTGACTTTC. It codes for CSARRGAGGSGANVLTF.